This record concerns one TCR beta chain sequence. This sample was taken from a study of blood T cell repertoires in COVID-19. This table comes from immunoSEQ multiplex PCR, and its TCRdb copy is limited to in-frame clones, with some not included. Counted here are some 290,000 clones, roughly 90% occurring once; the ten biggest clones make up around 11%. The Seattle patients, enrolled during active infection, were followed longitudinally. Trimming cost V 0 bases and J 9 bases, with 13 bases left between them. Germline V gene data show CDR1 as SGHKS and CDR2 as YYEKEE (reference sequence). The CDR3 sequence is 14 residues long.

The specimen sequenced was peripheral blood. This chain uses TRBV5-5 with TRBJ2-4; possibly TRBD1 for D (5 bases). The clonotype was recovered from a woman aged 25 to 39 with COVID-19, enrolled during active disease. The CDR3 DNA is TGTGCCAGCAGCTTGGGGCAGGGCGACGGCATTCAGTACTTC. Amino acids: CASSLGQGDGIQYF. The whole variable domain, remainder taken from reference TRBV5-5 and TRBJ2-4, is DAGVTQSPTHLIKTRGQQVTLRCSPISGHKSVSWYQQVLGQGPQFIFQYYEKEERGRGNFPDRFSARQFPNYSSELNVNALLLGDSALYLCASSLGQGDGIQYFGAGTRLSVL.